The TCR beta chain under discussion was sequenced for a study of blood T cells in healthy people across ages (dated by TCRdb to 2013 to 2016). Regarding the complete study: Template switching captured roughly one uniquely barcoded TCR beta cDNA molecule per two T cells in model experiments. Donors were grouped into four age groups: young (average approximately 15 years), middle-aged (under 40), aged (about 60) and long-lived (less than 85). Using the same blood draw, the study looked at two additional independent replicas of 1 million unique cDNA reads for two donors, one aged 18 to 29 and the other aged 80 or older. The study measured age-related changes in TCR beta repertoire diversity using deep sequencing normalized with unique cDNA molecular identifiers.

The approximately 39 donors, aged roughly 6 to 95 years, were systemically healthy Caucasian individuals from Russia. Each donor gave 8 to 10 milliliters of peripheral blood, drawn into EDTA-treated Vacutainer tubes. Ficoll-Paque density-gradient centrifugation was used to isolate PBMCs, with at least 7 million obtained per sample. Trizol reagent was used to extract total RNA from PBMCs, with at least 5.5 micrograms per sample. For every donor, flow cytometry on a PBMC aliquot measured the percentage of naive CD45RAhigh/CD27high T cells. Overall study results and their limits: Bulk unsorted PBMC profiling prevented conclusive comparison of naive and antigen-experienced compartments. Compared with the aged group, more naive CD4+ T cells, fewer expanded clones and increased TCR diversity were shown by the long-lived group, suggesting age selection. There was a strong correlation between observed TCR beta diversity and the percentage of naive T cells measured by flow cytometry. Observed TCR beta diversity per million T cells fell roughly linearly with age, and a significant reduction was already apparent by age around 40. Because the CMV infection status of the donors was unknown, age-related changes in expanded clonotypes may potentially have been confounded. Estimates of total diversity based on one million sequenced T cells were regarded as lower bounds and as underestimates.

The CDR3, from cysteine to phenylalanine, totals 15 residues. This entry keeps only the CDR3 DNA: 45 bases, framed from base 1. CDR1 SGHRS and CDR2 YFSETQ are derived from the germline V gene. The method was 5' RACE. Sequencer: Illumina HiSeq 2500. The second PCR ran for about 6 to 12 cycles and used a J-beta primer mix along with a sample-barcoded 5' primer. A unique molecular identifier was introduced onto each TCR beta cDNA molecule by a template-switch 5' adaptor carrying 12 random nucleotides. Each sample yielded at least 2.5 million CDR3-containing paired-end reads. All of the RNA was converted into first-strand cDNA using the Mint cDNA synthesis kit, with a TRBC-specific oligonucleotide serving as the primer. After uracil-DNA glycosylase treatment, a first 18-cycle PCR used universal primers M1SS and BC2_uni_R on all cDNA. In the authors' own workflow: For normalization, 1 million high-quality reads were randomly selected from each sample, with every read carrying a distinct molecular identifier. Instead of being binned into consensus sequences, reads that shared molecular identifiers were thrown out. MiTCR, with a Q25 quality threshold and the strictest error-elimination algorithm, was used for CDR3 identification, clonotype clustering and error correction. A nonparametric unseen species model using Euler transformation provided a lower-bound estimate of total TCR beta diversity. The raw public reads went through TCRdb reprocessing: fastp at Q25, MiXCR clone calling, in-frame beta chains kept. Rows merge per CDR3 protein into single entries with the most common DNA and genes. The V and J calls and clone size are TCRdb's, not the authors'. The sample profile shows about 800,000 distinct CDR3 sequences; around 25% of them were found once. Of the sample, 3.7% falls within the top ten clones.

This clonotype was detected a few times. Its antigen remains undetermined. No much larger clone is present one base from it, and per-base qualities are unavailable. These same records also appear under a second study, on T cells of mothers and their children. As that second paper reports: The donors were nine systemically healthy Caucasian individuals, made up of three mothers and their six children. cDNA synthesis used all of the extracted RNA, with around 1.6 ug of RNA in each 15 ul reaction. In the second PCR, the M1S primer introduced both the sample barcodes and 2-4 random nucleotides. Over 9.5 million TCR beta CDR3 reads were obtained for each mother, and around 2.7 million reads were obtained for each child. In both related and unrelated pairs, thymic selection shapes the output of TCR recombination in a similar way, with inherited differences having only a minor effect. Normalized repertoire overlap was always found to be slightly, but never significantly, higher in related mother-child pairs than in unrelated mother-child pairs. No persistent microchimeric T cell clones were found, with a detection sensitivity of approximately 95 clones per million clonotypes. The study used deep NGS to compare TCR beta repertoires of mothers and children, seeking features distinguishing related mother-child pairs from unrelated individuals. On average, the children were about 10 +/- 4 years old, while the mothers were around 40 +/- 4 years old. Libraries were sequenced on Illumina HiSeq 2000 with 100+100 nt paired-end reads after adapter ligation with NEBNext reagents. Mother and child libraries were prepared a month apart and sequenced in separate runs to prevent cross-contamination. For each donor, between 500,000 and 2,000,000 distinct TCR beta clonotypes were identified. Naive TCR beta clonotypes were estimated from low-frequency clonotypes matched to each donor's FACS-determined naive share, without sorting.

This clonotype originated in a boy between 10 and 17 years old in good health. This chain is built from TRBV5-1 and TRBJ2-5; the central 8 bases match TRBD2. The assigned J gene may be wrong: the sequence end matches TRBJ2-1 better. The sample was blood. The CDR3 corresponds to CASSFPTSVGNEQFF. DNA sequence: TGCGCCAGCAGCTTCCCGACTAGCGTGGGGAATGAGCAGTTCTTC.